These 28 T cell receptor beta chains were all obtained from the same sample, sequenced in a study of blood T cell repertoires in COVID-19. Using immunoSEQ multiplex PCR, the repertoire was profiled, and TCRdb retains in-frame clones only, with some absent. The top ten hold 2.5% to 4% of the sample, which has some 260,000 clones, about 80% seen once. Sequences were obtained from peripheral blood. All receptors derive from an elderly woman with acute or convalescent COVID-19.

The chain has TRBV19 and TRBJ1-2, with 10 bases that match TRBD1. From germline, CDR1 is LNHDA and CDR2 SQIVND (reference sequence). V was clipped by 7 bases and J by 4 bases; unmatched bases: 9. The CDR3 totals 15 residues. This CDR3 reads CASTPTTGGGYGYTF. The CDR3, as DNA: TGTGCCAGTACTCCAACGACAGGGGGCGGCTATGGCTACACCTTC.

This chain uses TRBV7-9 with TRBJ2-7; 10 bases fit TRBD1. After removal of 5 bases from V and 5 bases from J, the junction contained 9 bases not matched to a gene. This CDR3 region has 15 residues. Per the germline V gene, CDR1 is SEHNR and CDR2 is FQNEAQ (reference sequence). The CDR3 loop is CASSPRTGGSNEQYF. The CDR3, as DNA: TGTGCCAGCAGCCCCCGGACAGGGGGGTCTAACGAGCAGTACTTC.

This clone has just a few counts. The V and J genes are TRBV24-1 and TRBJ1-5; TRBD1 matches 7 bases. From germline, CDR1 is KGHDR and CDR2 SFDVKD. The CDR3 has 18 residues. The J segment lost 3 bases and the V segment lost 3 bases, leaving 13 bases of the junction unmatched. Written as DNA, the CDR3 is TGTGCCACCAGTGATCCAGCCCCACGGGACAGAATCAATCAGCCCCAGCATTTT. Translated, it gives CATSDPAPRDRINQPQHF.

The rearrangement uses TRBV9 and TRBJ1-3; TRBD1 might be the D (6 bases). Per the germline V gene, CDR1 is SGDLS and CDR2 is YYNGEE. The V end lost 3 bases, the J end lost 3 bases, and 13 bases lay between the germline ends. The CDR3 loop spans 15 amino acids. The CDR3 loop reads CASSGTGTGGNTIYF. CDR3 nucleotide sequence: TGTGCCAGCAGCGGTACAGGGACGGGTGGAAACACCATATATTTT. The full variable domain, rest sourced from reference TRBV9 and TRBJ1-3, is DSGVTQTPKHLITATGQRVTLRCSPRSGDLSVYWYQQSLDQGLQFLIQYYNGEERAKGNILERFSAQQFPDLHSELNLSSLELGDSALYFCASSGTGTGGNTIYFGEGSWLTVV.

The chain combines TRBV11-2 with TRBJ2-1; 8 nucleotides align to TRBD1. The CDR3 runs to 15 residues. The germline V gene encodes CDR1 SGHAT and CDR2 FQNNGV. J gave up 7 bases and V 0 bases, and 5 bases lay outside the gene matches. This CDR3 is CASSLERQGANEQFF. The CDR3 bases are TGTGCCAGCAGCTTAGAGAGGCAGGGGGCGAATGAGCAGTTCTTC. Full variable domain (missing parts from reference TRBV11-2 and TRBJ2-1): EAGVAQSPRYKIIEKRQSVAFWCNPISGHATLYWYQQILGQGPKLLIQFQNNGVVDDSQLPKDRFSAERLKGVDSTLKIQPAKLEDSAVYLCASSLERQGANEQFFGPGTRLTVL.

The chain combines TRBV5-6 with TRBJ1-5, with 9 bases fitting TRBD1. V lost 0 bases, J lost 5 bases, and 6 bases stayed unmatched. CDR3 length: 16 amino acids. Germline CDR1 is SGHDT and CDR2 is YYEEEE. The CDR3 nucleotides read TGTGCCAGCAGCTTGGCCGGGACAGGGTTGTATCAGCCCCAGCATTTT. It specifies CASSLAGTGLYQPQHF.

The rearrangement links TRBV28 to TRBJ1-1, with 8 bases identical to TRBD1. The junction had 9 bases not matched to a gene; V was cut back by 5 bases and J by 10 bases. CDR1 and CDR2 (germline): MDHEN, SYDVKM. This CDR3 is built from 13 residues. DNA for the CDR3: TGTGCCAGCAGTCAACCCCAGGGGGCGCGAGCTTTCTTT. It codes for CASSQPQGARAFF.

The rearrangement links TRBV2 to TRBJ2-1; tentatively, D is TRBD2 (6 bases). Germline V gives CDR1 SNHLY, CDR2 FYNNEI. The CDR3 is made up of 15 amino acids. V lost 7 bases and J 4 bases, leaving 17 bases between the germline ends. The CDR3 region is CASISGGRIYNEQFF. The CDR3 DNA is TGTGCCAGCATTTCAGGAGGGAGGATTTACAATGAGCAGTTCTTC. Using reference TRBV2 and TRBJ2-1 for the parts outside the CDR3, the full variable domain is EPEVTQTPSHQVTQMGQEVILRCVPISNHLYFYWYRQILGQKVEFLVSFYNNEISEKSEIFDDQFSVERPDGSNFTLKIRSTKLEDSAMYFCASISGGRIYNEQFFGPGTRLTVL.

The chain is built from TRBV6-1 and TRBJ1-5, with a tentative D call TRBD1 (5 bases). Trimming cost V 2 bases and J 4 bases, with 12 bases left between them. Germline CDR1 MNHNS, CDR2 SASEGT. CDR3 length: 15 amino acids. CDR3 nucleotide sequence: TGTGCCAGCAGTGAAAGCACCCGACAGAATCAGCCCCAGCATTTT. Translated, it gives CASSESTRQNQPQHF.

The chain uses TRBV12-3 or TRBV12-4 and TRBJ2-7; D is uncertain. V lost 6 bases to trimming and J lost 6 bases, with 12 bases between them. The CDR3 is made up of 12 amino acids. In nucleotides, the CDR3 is TGTGCCAGCAGCCTCCACTCGGGCGAGCAGTACTTC. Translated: CASSLHSGEQYF.

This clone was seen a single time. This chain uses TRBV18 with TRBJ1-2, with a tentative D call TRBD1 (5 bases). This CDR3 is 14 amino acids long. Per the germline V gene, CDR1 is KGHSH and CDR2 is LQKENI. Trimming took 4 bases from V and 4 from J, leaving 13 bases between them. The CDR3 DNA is TGTGCCAGCTCACGGGGGGACGGACCCTATGGCTACACCTTC. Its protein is CASSRGDGPYGYTF.

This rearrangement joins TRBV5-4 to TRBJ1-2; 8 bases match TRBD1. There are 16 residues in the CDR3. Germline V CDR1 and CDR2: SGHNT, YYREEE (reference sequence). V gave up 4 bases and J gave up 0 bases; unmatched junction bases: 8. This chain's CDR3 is CASSGPGQEANYGYTF. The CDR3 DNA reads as TGTGCCAGCAGCGGACCGGGACAGGAAGCTAACTATGGCTACACCTTC.

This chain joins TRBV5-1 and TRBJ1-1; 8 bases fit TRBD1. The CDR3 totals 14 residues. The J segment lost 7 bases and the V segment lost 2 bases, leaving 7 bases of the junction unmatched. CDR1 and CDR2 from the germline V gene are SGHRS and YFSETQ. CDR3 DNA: TGCGCCAGCAGCTTCCAGGGGGCGGTGGGTGAAGCTTTCTTT. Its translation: CASSFQGAVGEAFF.

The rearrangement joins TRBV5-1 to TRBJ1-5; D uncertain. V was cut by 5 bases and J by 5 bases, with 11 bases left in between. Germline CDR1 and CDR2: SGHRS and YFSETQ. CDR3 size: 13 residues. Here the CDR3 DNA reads TGCGCCAGCAGACTGGAGGAGGATCAGCCCCAGCATTTT. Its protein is CASRLEEDQPQHF.

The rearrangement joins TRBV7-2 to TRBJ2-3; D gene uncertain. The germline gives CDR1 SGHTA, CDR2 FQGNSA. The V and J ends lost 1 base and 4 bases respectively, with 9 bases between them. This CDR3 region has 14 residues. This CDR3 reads CASSLGLIPDTQYF. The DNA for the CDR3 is TGTGCCAGCAGCTTAGGACTGATTCCAGATACGCAGTATTTT.

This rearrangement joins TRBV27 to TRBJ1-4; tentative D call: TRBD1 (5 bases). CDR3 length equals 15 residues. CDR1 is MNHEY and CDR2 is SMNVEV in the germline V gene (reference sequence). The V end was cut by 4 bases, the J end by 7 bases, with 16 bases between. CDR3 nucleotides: TGTGCCAGCAGTTCTAGGGAAGGGGTGGGTGAAAAACTGTTTTTT. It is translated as CASSSREGVGEKLFF.

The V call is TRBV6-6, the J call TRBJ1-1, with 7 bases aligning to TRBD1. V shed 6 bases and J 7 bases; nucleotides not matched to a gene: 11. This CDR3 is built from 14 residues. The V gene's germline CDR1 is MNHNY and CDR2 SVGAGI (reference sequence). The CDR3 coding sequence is TGTGCCAGCAGCAAGGGGGCCGATGGTAGTGAAGCTTTCTTT. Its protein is CASSKGADGSEAFF.

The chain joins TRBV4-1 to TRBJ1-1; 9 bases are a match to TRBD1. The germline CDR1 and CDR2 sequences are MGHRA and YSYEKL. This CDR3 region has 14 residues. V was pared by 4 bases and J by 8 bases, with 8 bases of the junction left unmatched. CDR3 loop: CASSPRDREPEAFF. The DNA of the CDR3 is TGCGCCAGCAGCCCCAGGGACAGGGAGCCCGAAGCTTTCTTT.

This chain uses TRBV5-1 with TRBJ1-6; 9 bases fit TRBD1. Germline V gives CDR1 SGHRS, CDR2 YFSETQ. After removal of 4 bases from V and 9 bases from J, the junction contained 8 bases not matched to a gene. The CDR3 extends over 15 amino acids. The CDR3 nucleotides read TGCGCCAGCAGCGTGGGGGACAGGGAACTTTCACCCCTCCACTTT. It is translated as CASSVGDRELSPLHF.

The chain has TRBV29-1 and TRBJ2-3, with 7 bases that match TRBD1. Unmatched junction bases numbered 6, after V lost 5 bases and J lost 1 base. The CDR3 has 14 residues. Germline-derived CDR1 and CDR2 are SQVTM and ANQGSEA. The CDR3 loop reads CSVKKGAGTDTQYF. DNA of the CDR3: TGCAGCGTTAAAAAGGGGGCTGGCACAGATACGCAGTATTTT.

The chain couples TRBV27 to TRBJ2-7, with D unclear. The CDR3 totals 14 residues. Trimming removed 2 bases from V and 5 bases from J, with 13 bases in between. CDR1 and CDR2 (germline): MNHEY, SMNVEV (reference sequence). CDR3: CASSLRTHGNEQYF. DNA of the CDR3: TGTGCCAGCAGTTTACGCACCCATGGCAACGAGCAGTACTTC.

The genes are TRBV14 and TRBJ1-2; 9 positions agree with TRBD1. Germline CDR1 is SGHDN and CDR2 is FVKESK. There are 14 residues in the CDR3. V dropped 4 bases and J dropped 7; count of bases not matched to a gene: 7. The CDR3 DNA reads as TGTGCCAGCAGCCCCGGGACAGGGTTGTTTGGCTACACCTTC. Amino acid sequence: CASSPGTGLFGYTF.

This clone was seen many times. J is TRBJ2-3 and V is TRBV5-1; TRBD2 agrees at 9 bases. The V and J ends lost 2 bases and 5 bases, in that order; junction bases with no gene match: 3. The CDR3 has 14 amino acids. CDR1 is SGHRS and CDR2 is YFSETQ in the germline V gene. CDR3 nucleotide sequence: TGCGCCAGCAGCTTCGGACTAGCGCAAGATACGCAGTATTTT. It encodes CASSFGLAQDTQYF.

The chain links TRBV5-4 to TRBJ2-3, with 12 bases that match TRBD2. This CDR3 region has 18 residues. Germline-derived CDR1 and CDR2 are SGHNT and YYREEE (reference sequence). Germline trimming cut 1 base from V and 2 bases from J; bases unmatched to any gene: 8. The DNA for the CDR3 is TGTGCCAGCAGCTTGAAGCTAGCGGGGGGGCGGGTCACAGATACGCAGTATTTT. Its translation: CASSLKLAGGRVTDTQYF.

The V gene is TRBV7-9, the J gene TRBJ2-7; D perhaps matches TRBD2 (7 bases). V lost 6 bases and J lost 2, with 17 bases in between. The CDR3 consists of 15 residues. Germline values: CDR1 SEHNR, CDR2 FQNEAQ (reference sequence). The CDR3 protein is CASRVRAGAPYEQYF. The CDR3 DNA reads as TGTGCCAGCAGAGTAAGGGCGGGGGCGCCCTACGAGCAGTACTTC.

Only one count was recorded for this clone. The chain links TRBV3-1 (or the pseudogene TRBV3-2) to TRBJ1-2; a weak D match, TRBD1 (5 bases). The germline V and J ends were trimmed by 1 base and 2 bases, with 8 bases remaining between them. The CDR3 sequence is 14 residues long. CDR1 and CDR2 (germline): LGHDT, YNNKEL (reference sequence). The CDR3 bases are TGTGCCAGCAGCCAAGCTAACAGGAACTATGGCTACACCTTC. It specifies CASSQANRNYGYTF.

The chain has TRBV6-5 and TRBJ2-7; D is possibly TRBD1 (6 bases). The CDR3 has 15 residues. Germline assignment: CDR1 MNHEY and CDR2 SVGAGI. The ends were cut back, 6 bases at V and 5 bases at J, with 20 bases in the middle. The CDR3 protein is CASRRSQGQSDEQYF. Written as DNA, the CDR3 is TGTGCCAGCAGAAGGTCTCAGGGGCAATCCGACGAGCAGTACTTC.

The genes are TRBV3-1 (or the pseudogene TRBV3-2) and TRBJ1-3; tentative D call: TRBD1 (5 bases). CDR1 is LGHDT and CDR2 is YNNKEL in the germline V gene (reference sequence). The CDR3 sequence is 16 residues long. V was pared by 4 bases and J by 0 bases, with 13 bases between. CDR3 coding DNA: TGTGCCAGCAGCCCCCCCCCGGGGGGCTCTGGAAACACCATATATTTT. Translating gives CASSPPPGGSGNTIYF.